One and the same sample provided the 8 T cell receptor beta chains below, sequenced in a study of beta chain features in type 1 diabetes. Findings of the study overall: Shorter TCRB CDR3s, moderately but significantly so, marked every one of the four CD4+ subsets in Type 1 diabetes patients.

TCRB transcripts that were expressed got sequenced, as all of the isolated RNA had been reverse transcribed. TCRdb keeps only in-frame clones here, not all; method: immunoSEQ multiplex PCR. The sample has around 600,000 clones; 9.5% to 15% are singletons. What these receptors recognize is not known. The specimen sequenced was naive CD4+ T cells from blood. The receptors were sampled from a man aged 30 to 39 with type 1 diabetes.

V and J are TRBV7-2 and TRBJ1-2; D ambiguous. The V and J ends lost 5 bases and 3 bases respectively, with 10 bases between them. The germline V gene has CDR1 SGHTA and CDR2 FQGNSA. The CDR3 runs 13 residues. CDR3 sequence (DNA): TGTGCCAGCAGCCCCGGAAGGGACTATGGCTACACCTTC. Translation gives CASSPGRDYGYTF.

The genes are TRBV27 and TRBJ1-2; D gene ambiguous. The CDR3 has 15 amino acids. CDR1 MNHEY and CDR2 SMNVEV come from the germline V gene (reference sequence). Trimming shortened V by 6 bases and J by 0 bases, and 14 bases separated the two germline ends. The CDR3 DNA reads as TGTGCCAGCAGAAACCCCACTACTACTAACTATGGCTACACCTTC. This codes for CASRNPTTTNYGYTF.

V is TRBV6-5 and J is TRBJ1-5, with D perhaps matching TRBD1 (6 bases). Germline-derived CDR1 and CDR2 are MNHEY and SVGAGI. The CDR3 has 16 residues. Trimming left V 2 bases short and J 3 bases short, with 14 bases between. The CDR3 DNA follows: TGTGCCAGCAGTTACGTGTCCGGGACACCCAATCAGCCCCAGCATTTT. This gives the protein CASSYVSGTPNQPQHF.

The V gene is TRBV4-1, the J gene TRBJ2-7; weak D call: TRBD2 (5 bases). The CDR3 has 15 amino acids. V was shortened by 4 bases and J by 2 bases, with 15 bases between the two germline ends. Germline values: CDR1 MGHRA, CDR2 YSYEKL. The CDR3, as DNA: TGCGCCAGCAGCCTGTCCCAGAGCGGCCCCTACGAGCAGTACTTC. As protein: CASSLSQSGPYEQYF.

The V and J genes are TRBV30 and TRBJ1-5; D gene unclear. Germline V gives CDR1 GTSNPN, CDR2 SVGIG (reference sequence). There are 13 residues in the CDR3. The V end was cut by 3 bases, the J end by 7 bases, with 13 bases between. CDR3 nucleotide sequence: TGTGCCTGGAGCGACTACGGAGGACAGCCCCAGCATTTT. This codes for CAWSDYGGQPQHF. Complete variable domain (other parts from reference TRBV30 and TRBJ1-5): SQTIHQWPATLVQPVGSPLSLECTVEGTSNPNLYWYRQAAGRGLQLLFYSVGIGQISSEVPQNLSASRPQDRQFILSSKKLLLSDSGFYLCAWSDYGGQPQHFGDGTRLSIL.

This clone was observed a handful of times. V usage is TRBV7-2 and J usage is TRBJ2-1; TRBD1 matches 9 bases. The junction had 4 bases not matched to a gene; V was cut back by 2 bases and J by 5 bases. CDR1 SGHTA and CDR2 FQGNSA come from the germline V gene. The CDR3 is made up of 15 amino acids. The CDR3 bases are TGTGCCAGCAGCTTAAGACAGGGGGGAAACAATGAGCAGTTCTTC. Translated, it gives CASSLRQGGNNEQFF.

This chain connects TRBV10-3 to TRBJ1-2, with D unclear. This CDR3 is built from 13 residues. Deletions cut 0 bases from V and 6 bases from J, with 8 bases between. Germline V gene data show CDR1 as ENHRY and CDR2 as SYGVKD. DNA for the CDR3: TGTGCCATCAGTGAGTCTGAGAGCCATGGCTACACCTTC. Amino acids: CAISESESHGYTF.

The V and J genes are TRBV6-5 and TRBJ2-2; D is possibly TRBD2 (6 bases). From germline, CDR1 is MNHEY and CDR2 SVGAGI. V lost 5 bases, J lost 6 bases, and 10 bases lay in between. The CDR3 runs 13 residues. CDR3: CASSGGSPGELFF. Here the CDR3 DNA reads TGTGCCAGCAGTGGAGGGAGCCCCGGGGAGCTGTTTTTT.